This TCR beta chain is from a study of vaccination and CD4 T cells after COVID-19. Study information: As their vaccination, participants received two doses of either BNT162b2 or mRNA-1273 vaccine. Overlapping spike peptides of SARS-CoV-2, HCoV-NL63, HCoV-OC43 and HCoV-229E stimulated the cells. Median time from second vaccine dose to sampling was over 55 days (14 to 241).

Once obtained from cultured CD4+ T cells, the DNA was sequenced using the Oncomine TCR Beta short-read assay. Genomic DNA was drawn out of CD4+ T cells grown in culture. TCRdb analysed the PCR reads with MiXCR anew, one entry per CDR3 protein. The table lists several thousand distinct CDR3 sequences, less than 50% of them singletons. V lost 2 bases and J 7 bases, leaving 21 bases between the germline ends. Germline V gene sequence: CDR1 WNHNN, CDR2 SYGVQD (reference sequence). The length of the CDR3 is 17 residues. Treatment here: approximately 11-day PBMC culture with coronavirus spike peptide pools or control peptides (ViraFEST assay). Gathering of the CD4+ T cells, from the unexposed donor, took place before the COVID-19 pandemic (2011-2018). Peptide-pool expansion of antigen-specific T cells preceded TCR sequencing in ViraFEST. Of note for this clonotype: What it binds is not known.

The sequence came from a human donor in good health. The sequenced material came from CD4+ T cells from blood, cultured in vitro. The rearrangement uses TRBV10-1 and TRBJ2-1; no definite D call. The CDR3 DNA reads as TGCGCCAGCAGTGAGGTGGAAGAGCTAAATCCGACAAATGAGCAGTTCTTC. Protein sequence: CASSEVEELNPTNEQFF.